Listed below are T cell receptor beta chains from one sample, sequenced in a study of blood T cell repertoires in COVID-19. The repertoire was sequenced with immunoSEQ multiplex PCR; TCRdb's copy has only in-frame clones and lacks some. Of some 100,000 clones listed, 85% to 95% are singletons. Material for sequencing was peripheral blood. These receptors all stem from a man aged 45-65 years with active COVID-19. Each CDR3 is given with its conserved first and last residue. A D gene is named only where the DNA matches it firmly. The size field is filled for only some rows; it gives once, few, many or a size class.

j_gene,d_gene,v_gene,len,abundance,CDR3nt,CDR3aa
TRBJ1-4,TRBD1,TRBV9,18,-,TGTGCCAGCAGCGTAGGGGTGGGACAGGGCATCACTAATGAAAAACTGTTTTTT,CASSVGVGQGITNEKLFF
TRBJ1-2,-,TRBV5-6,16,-,TGTGCCAGCAGCTTTAGAACTGGGGGCGACTTCTATGGCTACACCTTC,CASSFRTGGDFYGYTF
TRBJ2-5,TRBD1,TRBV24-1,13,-,TGTGCCACCAGTGAAACAGGGGGGGAGACCCAGTACTTC,CATSETGGETQYF
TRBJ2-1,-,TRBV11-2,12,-,TGTGCCAGCAGTTTCTTTTCGGCGGGGCAGTTCTTC,CASSFFSAGQFF
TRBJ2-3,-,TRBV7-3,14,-,TGTGCCAGCAGCTTGGGTCTAGGGGCCGATACGCAGTATTTT,CASSLGLGADTQYF
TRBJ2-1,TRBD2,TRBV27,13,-,TGTGCCAGCAGTCGGACTAGCGGCAATGAGCAGTTCTTC,CASSRTSGNEQFF
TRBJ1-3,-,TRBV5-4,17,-,TGTGCCAGCAGCTTGGACCCGTTGGGGCGCTCTGGAAACACCATATATTTT,CASSLDPLGRSGNTIYF
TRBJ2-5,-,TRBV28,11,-,TGTGCCAGCAGCCTCCAAGAGACCCAGTACTTC,CASSLQETQYF
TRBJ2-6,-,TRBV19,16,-,TGTGCCAGTAGTTTTGGACACTACTCTGGGGCCAACGTCCTGACTTTC,CASSFGHYSGANVLTF
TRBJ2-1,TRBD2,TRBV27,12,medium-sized,TGTGCCACCGGGACTAGCTTTTATGAGCAGTTCTTC,CATGTSFYEQFF
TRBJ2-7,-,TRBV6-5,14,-,TGTGCCAGCAGTACGCCGGGACTGAAGACCGAGCAGTACTTC,CASSTPGLKTEQYF
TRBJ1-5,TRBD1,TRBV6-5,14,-,TGTGCCAGCAGAGACAGGGATGGCAATCAGCCCCAGCATTTT,CASRDRDGNQPQHF
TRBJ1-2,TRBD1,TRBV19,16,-,TGTGCCACAACACCGGATCACAGGGGGCCTAACTATGGCTACACCTTC,CATTPDHRGPNYGYTF
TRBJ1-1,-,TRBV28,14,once,TGTGCCAGCAGTTTACCTCAGGGCGACACTGAAGCTTTCTTT,CASSLPQGDTEAFF
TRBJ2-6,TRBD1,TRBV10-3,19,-,TGTGCCACTATTAACGCACCGGGACAGTCGATCTCTGGGGCCAACGTCCTGACTTTC,CATINAPGQSISGANVLTF
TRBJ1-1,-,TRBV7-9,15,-,TGTGCCAGCAGCTTAACGGGACAACTGAACACTGAAGCTTTCTTT,CASSLTGQLNTEAFF
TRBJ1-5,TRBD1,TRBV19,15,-,TGTGCCAGTGGGGACAGGGAAGGCCGCGGTCAGCCCCAGCATTTT,CASGDREGRGQPQHF
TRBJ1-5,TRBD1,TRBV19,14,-,TGTGCCAGTAGTACCACAGGGGGCGGACAGCCCCAGCATTTT,CASSTTGGGQPQHF
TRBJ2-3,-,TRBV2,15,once,TGTGCCACCCTGGGGGGCGGGAGTGGCACAGATACGCAGTATTTT,CATLGGGSGTDTQYF
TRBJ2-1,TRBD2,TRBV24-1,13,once,TGTGCCACCGGGGGACTAGCGGGGAATGAGCAGTTCTTC,CATGGLAGNEQFF
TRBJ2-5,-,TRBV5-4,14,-,TGTGCCAGCAGCTATATAGGGGCTCAAGAGACCCAGTACTTC,CASSYIGAQETQYF
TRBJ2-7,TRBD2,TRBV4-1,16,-,TGCGCCAGCAGCAACCCAGCTAGCGGTCGAACCTACGAGCAGTACTTC,CASSNPASGRTYEQYF
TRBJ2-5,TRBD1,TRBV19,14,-,TGTGCCAGTAGTCAACAGGGGGATCGTGGGACCCAGTACTTC,CASSQQGDRGTQYF
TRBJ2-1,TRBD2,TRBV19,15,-,TGTGCCAGTAGTAAATCGGGAGGGGGTTACAATGAGCAGTTCTTC,CASSKSGGGYNEQFF
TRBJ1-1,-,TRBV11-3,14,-,TGTGCCAGCAGCTTAGAAGGGGAGGGAACTGAAGCTTTCTTT,CASSLEGEGTEAFF
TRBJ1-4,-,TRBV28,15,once,TGTGCCAGCAGTTTTCGACAGATGACGAGGGAAAAACTGTTTTTT,CASSFRQMTREKLFF
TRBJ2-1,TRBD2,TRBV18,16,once,TGTGCCAGCTCACCACAGACGACTAGCGGTTACAATGAGCAGTTCTTC,CASSPQTTSGYNEQFF
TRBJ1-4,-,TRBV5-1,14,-,TGCGCCAGCAGCTTGACGGGAACTAATGAAAAACTGTTTTTT,CASSLTGTNEKLFF
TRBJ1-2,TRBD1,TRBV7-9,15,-,TGTGCCAGCAGCTCGTTTAAGACAGGGGGCTATGGCTACACCTTC,CASSSFKTGGYGYTF
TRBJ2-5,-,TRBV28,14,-,TGTGCCAGCAGTCTGGACACCGACCAAGAGACCCAGTACTTC,CASSLDTDQETQYF
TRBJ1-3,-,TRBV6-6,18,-,TGTGCCAGCAGTCCGGGGGGGACCCCGGGAGCATCTGGAAACACCATATATTTT,CASSPGGTPGASGNTIYF
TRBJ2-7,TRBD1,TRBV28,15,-,TGTGCCAGCAGCTCAATATCCGGGACAGCCTACGAGCAGTACTTC,CASSSISGTAYEQYF
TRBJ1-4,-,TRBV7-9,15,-,TGTGCCAGCAGCTCAACAGGATCGACTAATGAAAAACTGTTTTTT,CASSSTGSTNEKLFF
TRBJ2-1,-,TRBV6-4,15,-,TGTGCCAGCAGTGACGAGGCGGAGGGAGGCAATGAGCAGTTCTTC,CASSDEAEGGNEQFF
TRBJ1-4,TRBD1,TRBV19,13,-,TGTGCCAGTAAGGACAGGGGGGACGAAAAACTGTTTTTT,CASKDRGDEKLFF
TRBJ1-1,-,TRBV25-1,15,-,TGTGCCAGCAGTCCCCAGGGAGGGGGGGCCCCTGAAGCTTTCTTT,CASSPQGGGAPEAFF
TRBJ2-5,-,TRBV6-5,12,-,TGTGCCAGCAGGAGCGTGGAAGAGACCCAGTACTTC,CASRSVEETQYF
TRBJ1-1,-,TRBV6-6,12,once,TGTGCCAGCAGTCCCGCGGGCACTGAAGCTTTCTTT,CASSPAGTEAFF
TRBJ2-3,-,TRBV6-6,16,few,TGTGCCAGCAGTTACTCGCGACAGCTTAGCACAGATACGCAGTATTTT,CASSYSRQLSTDTQYF
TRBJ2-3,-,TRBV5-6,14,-,TGTGCCAGCAGCTTGGGGGTTAGCGACGATACGCAGTATTTT,CASSLGVSDDTQYF
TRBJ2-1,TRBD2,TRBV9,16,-,TGTGCCAGCAGCGTAACGGGACTAGCGGGAGACAATGAGCAGTTCTTC,CASSVTGLAGDNEQFF
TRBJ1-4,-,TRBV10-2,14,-,TGCGCCAGCACCAGGACAGTTTCTGAGGGAAAACTGTTTTTT,CASTRTVSEGKLFF
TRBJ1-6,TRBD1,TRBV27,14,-,TGTGCCAGCAGTATGACAGGGGGCGGGTCACCCCTCCACTTT,CASSMTGGGSPLHF
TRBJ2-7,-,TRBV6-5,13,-,TGTGCCAGCAGTCAGATTCCCCACGAGCGGCAGTACTTC,CASSQIPHERQYF
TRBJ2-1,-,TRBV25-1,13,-,TGTGCCAGCAGTGACTACTACGGGGATGAGCAGTTCTTC,CASSDYYGDEQFF
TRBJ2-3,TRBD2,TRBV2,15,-,TGTGCCAGCACCCAACTAGCGGGAGGTACCACTACGCAGTATTTT,CASTQLAGGTTTQYF
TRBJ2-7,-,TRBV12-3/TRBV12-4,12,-,TGTGCCAGCAGCCGGGAAAACTACGAGCAGTACTTC,CASSRENYEQYF
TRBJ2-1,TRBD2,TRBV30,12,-,TGTGCCTGGAGTACTAGCGGCAATGAGCAGTTCTTC,CAWSTSGNEQFF
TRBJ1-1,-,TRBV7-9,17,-,TGTGCCAGCAGCTTAGGGGTGTGGGGCGCCGGGAACACTGAAGCTTTCTTT,CASSLGVWGAGNTEAFF
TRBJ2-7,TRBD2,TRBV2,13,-,TGTGCCACGTCTAGCGGGTACGCCTACGAGCAGTACTTC,CATSSGYAYEQYF
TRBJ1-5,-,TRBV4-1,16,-,TGCGCCAGCAGCTCCGGCACAGACAAAAGCAATCAGCCCCAGCATTTT,CASSSGTDKSNQPQHF
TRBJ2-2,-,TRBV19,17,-,TGTGCCAGTAGTATGGGCCCCCAGGGGGGTAGCACCGGGGAGCTGTTTTTT,CASSMGPQGGSTGELFF